The next 23 T cell receptor beta chains were all read from a single sample in a study of beta chain features in type 1 diabetes. The whole isolated RNA underwent reverse transcription, so sequencing captured expressed TCRB transcripts. This table comes from immunoSEQ multiplex PCR, and its TCRdb copy is limited to in-frame clones, with some not included. Counted here are about 240,000 clones, approximately 14% occurring once; the ten biggest clones make up just under 0.02%. Study conclusions and caveats: Shortening of TCRB CDR3s, moderate but significant, appeared in all four CD4+ subsets of Type 1 diabetes patients.

No antigens are known for them. Sequenced sample: naive CD4+ T cells from blood. These receptors were collected from a man younger than 40 with type 1 diabetes.

Only a few counts were recorded for this clone. Written as DNA, the CDR3 is TGTGCCAGTAACCAGGACAGATTCTATGGCTACACCTTC. Amino acid sequence: CASNQDRFYGYTF. The chain has TRBV19 and TRBJ1-2; tentatively, D is TRBD1 (6 bases). The CDR3 loop spans 13 amino acids. The V end lost 7 bases, the J end lost 4 bases, and 13 bases lay between the germline ends. Germline loops: CDR1 LNHDA, CDR2 SQIVND (reference sequence). Combining the CDR3 with reference TRBV19 and TRBJ1-2 gives the whole variable domain DGGITQSPKYLFRKEGQNVTLSCEQNLNHDAMYWYRQDPGQGLRLIYYSQIVNDFQKGDIAEGYSVSREKKESFPLTVTSAQKNPTAFYLCASNQDRFYGYTFGSGTRLTVV.

V and J are TRBV4-1 and TRBJ2-7; TRBD1 agrees at 7 bases. With V trimmed by 4 bases and J by 0 bases, 9 bases remained unmatched. The CDR3 contains 16 residues. The germline V gene has CDR1 MGHRA and CDR2 YSYEKL. In nucleotides, the CDR3 is TGCGCCAGCAGCCGGAACCGGGACAGCTTCTCCTACGAGCAGTACTTC. This codes for CASSRNRDSFSYEQYF.

The rearrangement links TRBV6-4 to TRBJ2-3; TRBD2 matches 8 bases. This CDR3 has 16 residues. V was pared by 2 bases and J by 2 bases, with 6 bases of the junction left unmatched. Germline V lookup: CDR1 MRHNA, CDR2 SNTAGT. The CDR3 here is CASSDAISGATDTQYF. CDR3 DNA sequence: TGTGCCAGCAGTGACGCAATTAGCGGGGCCACAGATACGCAGTATTTT.

The chain employs TRBV19 and TRBJ1-1; no firm D call. Germline V gene lookup returns CDR1 LNHDA and CDR2 SQIVND (reference sequence). Deletions cut 0 bases from V and 5 bases from J, with 10 bases between. CDR3 length equals 14 residues. This CDR3 is CASSIDILRTEAFF. In DNA, the CDR3 is TGTGCCAGTAGTATAGACATCCTGAGGACTGAAGCTTTCTTT.

This sequence joins TRBV6-1 and TRBJ1-1; 8 bases align to TRBD1. V was clipped by 10 bases and J by 4 bases; unmatched bases: 11. In germline, CDR1 is MNHNS, CDR2 SASEGT. The CDR3 runs 14 residues. CDR3 in DNA: TGTGCCACTACTCTGGCAGGGGGCATCACTGAAGCTTTCTTT. The encoded protein is CATTLAGGITEAFF.

This clone was counted only a few times. The chain employs TRBV5-8 and TRBJ1-1; 10 bases match TRBD1. Germline CDR1 is SGHTS and CDR2 is YDEGEE. The CDR3 loop spans 14 amino acids. Germline trimming cut 4 bases from V and 4 bases from J; bases unmatched to any gene: 4. This CDR3 is CASSGDRGFTEAFF. The CDR3 DNA is TGTGCCAGCAGCGGGGACAGGGGATTCACTGAAGCTTTCTTT.

This chain links TRBV6-5 with TRBJ2-5; D gene unclear. V dropped 2 bases and J dropped 2 bases, with 9 bases sitting between them. CDR1 is MNHEY, CDR2 SVGAGI, per germline. The CDR3 extends over 14 amino acids. DNA for the CDR3: TGTGCCAGCAGTTACCGTCCAGGACAAGAGACCCAGTACTTC. Its protein is CASSYRPGQETQYF.

This clone was recorded a few times. The rearrangement links TRBV11-2 to TRBJ2-5, with D maybe TRBD2 (5 bases). This CDR3 is built from 14 residues. Deletions cut 1 base from V and 11 bases from J, with 17 bases between. The V gene's germline CDR1 is SGHAT and CDR2 FQNNGV. The CDR3 sequence is CASSLGLARYVQYF. CDR3 coding DNA: TGTGCCAGCAGCTTAGGTCTAGCTCGATATGTTCAGTACTTC.

This clone occurred a few times. The V call is TRBV23-1, the J call TRBJ2-1, with TRBD2 matching over 7 bases. TRBV23-1 is treated as an ORF (open reading frame) with a function not yet certain. V dropped 8 bases and J dropped 6; count of bases not matched to a gene: 25. CDR3 length: 19 residues. CDR3 DNA: TGCGCCAGCTCGTCTAGCGGTCGAGACGATACTAGCGTTGTCAATGAGCAGTTCTTC. Amino acid sequence: CASSSSGRDDTSVVNEQFF.

V usage is TRBV19 and J usage is TRBJ1-6; D is possibly TRBD1 (5 bases). Germline V gene lookup returns CDR1 LNHDA and CDR2 SQIVND (reference sequence). V was clipped by 10 bases and J by 12 bases, with 19 bases between them. This CDR3 has 13 amino acids. This CDR3 is CATKVGGDLPLHF. The CDR3 nucleotides are TGTGCCACCAAAGTAGGAGGGGACCTACCCCTCCACTTT.

This chain links TRBV6-5 with TRBJ2-7, with a tentative D call TRBD1 (5 bases). The CDR3 has 15 amino acids. Trimming shortened V by 2 bases and J by 2 bases, and 13 bases separated the two germline ends. CDR1 MNHEY and CDR2 SVGAGI come from the germline V gene. The CDR3 region is CASSYAGYQPYEQYF. The CDR3 DNA sequence: TGTGCCAGCAGTTACGCAGGGTACCAACCCTACGAGCAGTACTTC.

This rearrangement joins TRBV18 to TRBJ2-7; 8 bases are a match to TRBD1. Germline V lookup: CDR1 KGHSH, CDR2 LQKENI. CDR3 length: 15 amino acids. V dropped 3 bases and J dropped 4; count of bases not matched to a gene: 8. CDR3 DNA sequence: TGTGCCAGCTCACCCGTAGGGCAGGGGGCTTACGAGCAGTACTTC. Translated, it gives CASSPVGQGAYEQYF.

This clone was observed a few times. The chain couples TRBV18 to TRBJ2-7; the match to TRBD2 covers 9 bases. The CDR3 is 16 residues long. CDR1 and CDR2 from the germline V gene are KGHSH and LQKENI. V dropped 2 bases and J dropped 4; count of bases not matched to a gene: 9. The CDR3, as DNA: TGTGCCAGCTCACCAACCGGGACTAGCCTTTCGTACGAGCAGTACTTC. Translation: CASSPTGTSLSYEQYF.

CDR3: CASSQNSGGYNEQFF. CDR3 bases: TGTGCCAGCAGCCAGAATAGCGGGGGCTACAATGAGCAGTTCTTC. This chain connects TRBV14 to TRBJ2-1; TRBD2 matches at 9 bases. This CDR3 region has 15 residues. Germline V gene data show CDR1 as SGHDN and CDR2 as FVKESK. Losses at the gene ends were 3 bases for V and 3 bases for J; bases not matched to a gene: 3.

In DNA form, the CDR3 reads TGTGCCAGCAGTGAAGCGTGGGGGGCCGGGGAGCTGTTTTTT. Protein product: CASSEAWGAGELFF. The genes are TRBV2 and TRBJ2-2, with TRBD2 as a possible D gene (6 bases). The CDR3 covers 14 residues. Trimming stripped 0 bases from V and 6 bases from J, with 8 bases between. Germline assignment: CDR1 SNHLY and CDR2 FYNNEI.

This clone has only a few counts. The conserved final phenylalanine or tryptophan is absent from the CDR3, which likely points to a read error. It is unclear where the CDR3 begins or ends on the DNA, so no DNA is shown, and the CDR3 is as TCRdb lists it. The chain is built from TRBV5-1 and TRBJ2-7; the DNA was not compared with TRBD1, the D call given in the table. Per the germline V gene, CDR1 is SGHRS and CDR2 is YFSETQ. Both ends counted, the CDR3 spans 14 residues. CDR3: CASSFSGQLEPPSL.

The table lists this clone with a few counts. The chain carries TRBV14 and TRBJ2-5; 7 bases fit TRBD1. The germline gives CDR1 SGHDN, CDR2 FVKESK. V lost 3 bases to trimming and J lost 4 bases; unmatched junction nucleotides: 8. CDR3 length equals 15 residues. The CDR3 DNA is TGTGCCAGCAGCCACCCAGTCGGGACAGTAGAGACCCAGTACTTC. Protein: CASSHPVGTVETQYF.

The CDR3 DNA follows: TGTGCCATCAACAGGGACAGGAGAAAAGAGACCCAGTACTTC. Its protein is CAINRDRRKETQYF. The chain joins TRBV10-3 to TRBJ2-5; 8 bases agree with TRBD1. CDR1 ENHRY and CDR2 SYGVKD come from the germline V gene. There are 14 residues in the CDR3. V gave up 7 bases and J gave up 3 bases; unmatched junction bases: 7.

V gene TRBV19 combines with J gene TRBJ1-1; 7 bases align to TRBD1. Germline CDR1 reads LNHDA; CDR2 reads SQIVND (reference sequence). The CDR3 is 12 residues long. Losses at the gene ends were 8 bases for V and 4 bases for J; bases not matched to a gene: 4. DNA for the CDR3: TGTGCCAGTGCAGACAGGGTCACTGAAGCTTTCTTT. Amino acid sequence: CASADRVTEAFF.

In this sample, this clone turned up a few times. The J gene is TRBJ1-5, the V gene TRBV27; a possible D gene is TRBD1 (5 bases). The V and J ends lost 5 bases and 9 bases respectively, with 14 bases between them. The V gene's germline CDR1 is MNHEY and CDR2 SMNVEV (reference sequence). The CDR3 contains 13 residues. DNA for the CDR3: TGTGCCAGCAGTCAACAGGCCGATACGCCCCAGCATTTT. Translation: CASSQQADTPQHF.

This clone has just a few counts. The CDR3 here is CASSPAGQGVSEAFF. The CDR3 nucleotides are TGTGCCAGCTCACCGGCGGGACAGGGGGTTAGTGAAGCTTTCTTT. The chain employs TRBV18 and TRBJ1-1, with 11 bases fitting TRBD1. The germline CDR1 and CDR2 sequences are KGHSH and LQKENI. The CDR3 has 15 amino acids. The V gene end was trimmed by 3 bases and the J gene end by 7 bases; junction bases not matched to a gene: 7.

This clone showed up just a few times. The chain links TRBV19 to TRBJ2-7; 10 bases line up with TRBD2. Germline CDR1 LNHDA, CDR2 SQIVND (reference sequence). This CDR3 region has 16 residues. Trimming removed 2 bases from V and 0 bases from J; junction bases left unmatched: 4. CDR3 nucleotide sequence: TGTGCCAGTAGTATACTAGCGGGAGACGTCTCCTACGAGCAGTACTTC. Encoded protein: CASSILAGDVSYEQYF.

Only a few counts were recorded for this clone. The chain recombines TRBV12-5 with TRBJ1-5, with 10 bases lining up with TRBD1. Germline assignment: CDR1 LGHNT and CDR2 FRNRAP. This CDR3 contains 15 residues. The V segment lost 5 bases and the J segment 4 bases; nucleotides outside the gene matches: 5. The CDR3 DNA sequence: TGTGCTAGTGGTCGGGGGACAGGGGAAAATCAGCCCCAGCATTTT. Translated, it gives CASGRGTGENQPQHF.